This TCR beta chain was recovered during a study of T cell repertoires in cytomegalovirus infection. Study-level background: The authors used CMV epitopes that were HLA-C-restricted (recently identified) and HLA-B-restricted (well studied). The public TCR beta signatures pointed to both CMV infection and matching HLA type.

One entry per CDR3 protein, called by TCRdb with MiXCR from the reads. The data hold some 800,000 distinct CDR3 sequences, with almost 30% observed a single time. This clonotype has a handful of counts. Its target is not known. With 6 bases removed from V and 2 bases from J, the gap between germline ends came to 14 bases. The CDR3 is 15 residues long. Broader study findings: The ex vivo response showed dominance by HLA-C-restricted CMV-specific TCR beta clonotypes.

The chain couples TRBV12-3 or TRBV12-4 to TRBJ1-3; possible D gene TRBD1, 6 bases. This sequence was found in a human donor in good health (CMV status not recorded). Some clones in this sample may be carry-over from other donors' samples. Sequenced here: cultured CD8+ T cells from PBMCs, sampled from culture after CMV antigen stimulation. CDR3 region: CASSLPGEAGNTIYF. In nucleotides, the CDR3 is TGTGCCAGCAGCTTACCAGGGGAGGCTGGAAACACCATATATTTT.